The present TCR beta chain was sequenced within a study of T cells in Graves' hyperthyroidism and ophthalmopathy. After removal of 6 bases from V and 5 bases from J, the junction contained 22 bases not matched to a gene. The CDR3 totals 19 residues. Germline V gene lookup returns CDR1 MDHEN and CDR2 SYDVKM. TCR beta CDR3 region amplification was performed from RNA transcripts. HTBI primers were used for first-round RT-PCR of the TCR CDR3. A single record per CDR3 protein comes from TCRdb applying MiXCR to the multiplex PCR reads. The repertoire holds about 720,000 distinct CDR3 sequences, about a sixth seen once, with under 9.5% in the top ten.

Specimen: blood. V and J are TRBV28 and TRBJ2-1; TRBD2 matches at 7 bases. This receptor was obtained from a man aged 18 to 29 with Graves' hyperthyroidism. The CDR3: CASSPGVRGSLSTDNEQFF. The CDR3, as DNA: TGTGCCAGCAGCCCCGGGGTGCGCGGGAGCCTATCAACGGACAATGAGCAGTTCTTC.